This T cell receptor (beta chain) was documented in a study of blood T cell repertoires in COVID-19. Overall study: Both acute and convalescent COVID-19 samples were obtained from the United States, Italy and Spain.

The V and J ends lost 6 bases and 6 bases, in that order; junction bases with no gene match: 5. The CDR3 sequence is 13 residues long. Germline lookup yields CDR1 MRHNA and CDR2 SNTAGT. TCRdb's copy holds only in-frame clones and misses some; the assay was immunoSEQ multiplex PCR. The sample has almost 400,000 clones, about nine tenths seen once; the top ten hold approximately 1.5%. Living in about 25 US areas, the participants were between roughly 18 and 95 years of age. Donors of Cohort 3 who recovered were those that had two negative PCRs, clearance, or symptom resolution. Sample: PBMCs or T cells enriched from blood (not recorded which). V and J are TRBV6-4 and TRBJ2-1; the match to TRBD1 covers 7 bases. The sequence derives from a woman aged 25 to 45 who had recovered from COVID-19. The DNA for the CDR3 is TGTGCCAGCAGCACAGGGGTTTTCAATGAGCAGTTCTTC. Protein sequence: CASSTGVFNEQFF.